This T cell receptor (beta chain) emerged from a study of blood T cell repertoires in COVID-19. In the study overall: T cells, B-cell-depleted T cells, or PBMCs supplied cDNA or gDNA.

Clones were read by immunoSEQ multiplex PCR, and TCRdb kept only the in-frame ones, dropping some. The repertoire holds tens of thousands of clones, with approximately 90% as singletons. CDR1 is LNHNV and CDR2 is YYDKDF in the germline V gene (reference sequence). Between the trimmed V and J ends, which lost 0 bases and 6 bases, there was a span of 11 bases. CDR3 length: 15 amino acids. The sequence was collected from a man between 65 and 79 years old with active or convalescent COVID-19. The genes are TRBV15 and TRBJ1-4; D is perhaps TRBD1 (5 bases). Sequenced material: peripheral blood. CDR3 in DNA: TGTGCCACCAGCAGAGACGGGGGGGTATATGAAAAACTGTTTTTT. Its protein product is CATSRDGGVYEKLFF.